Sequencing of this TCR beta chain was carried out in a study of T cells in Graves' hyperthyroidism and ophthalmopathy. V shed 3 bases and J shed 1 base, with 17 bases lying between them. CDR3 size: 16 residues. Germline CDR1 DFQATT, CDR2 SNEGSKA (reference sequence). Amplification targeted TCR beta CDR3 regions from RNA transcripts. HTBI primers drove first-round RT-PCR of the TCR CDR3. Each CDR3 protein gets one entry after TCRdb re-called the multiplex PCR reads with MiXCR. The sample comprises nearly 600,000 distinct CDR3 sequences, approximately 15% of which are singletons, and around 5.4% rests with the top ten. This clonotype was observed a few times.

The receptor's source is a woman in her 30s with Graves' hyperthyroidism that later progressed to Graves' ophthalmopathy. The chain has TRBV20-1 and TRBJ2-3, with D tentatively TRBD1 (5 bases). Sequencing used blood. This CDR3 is CSASPATVSGTDTQYF. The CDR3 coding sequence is TGCAGTGCTAGCCCCGCGACAGTCTCCGGCACAGATACGCAGTATTTT.